Presented here are 32 T cell receptor beta chains from one specimen sequenced in a study of CD8 T cells in Susac syndrome. It was with random hexamers that roughly 0.45 to 1 ug RNA was reverse transcribed. MiXCR was run by TCRdb on the immunoSEQ multiplex PCR reads, yielding one entry per CDR3 protein. Seen here are about 190,000 distinct CDR3 sequences, around 95% observed once, and the top ten hold approximately 0.1%. Sequencing was done on a sample of CD4+ T cells from PBMCs. These receptors all stem from a human donor with Susac syndrome.

A single count supports this clonotype. This chain joins TRBV6-6 and TRBJ2-5, with 7 bases that match TRBD2. CDR3 size: 13 residues. From germline, CDR1 is MNHNY and CDR2 SVGAGI (reference sequence). V trimming: 6 bases; J trimming: 4 bases; junction bases outside the gene matches: 5. The CDR3 spells CASRPAGSETQYF. The CDR3, as DNA: TGTGCCAGCAGGCCAGCGGGGTCAGAGACCCAGTACTTC.

This sequence joins TRBV5-6 and TRBJ1-6; 9 positions match TRBD1. CDR3 length equals 14 residues. Germline V gene data show CDR1 as SGHDT and CDR2 as YYEEEE. V lost 4 bases to trimming and J lost 10 bases; unmatched junction nucleotides: 6. CDR3: CASSPQGADSPLHF. The CDR3 DNA follows: TGTGCCAGCAGCCCACAGGGGGCGGACTCACCCCTCCACTTT. Combining the CDR3 with reference TRBV5-6 and TRBJ1-6 gives the whole variable domain DAGVTQSPTHLIKTRGQQVTLRCSPKSGHDTVSWYQQALGQGPQFIFQYYEEEERQRGNFPDRFSGHQFPNYSSELNVNALLLGDSALYLCASSPQGADSPLHFGNGTRLTVT.

This chain joins TRBV24-1 and TRBJ2-5; 10 nucleotides line up with TRBD1. V gave up 2 bases and J gave up 8 bases; unmatched junction bases: 1. The CDR3 has 13 residues. Germline V gene sequence: CDR1 KGHDR, CDR2 SFDVKD. CDR3 protein: CATSDWTGGTQYF. In nucleotides, the CDR3 is TGTGCCACCAGTGATTGGACAGGGGGAACCCAGTACTTC.

This chain links TRBV4-1 with TRBJ2-3; TRBD2 might be the D (6 bases). V lost 0 bases to trimming and J lost 4 bases, with 11 bases between them. CDR1 is MGHRA, CDR2 YSYEKL, per germline. This CDR3 is built from 15 residues. CDR3 in amino acids: CASSQDWGVADTQYF. The CDR3 DNA reads TGCGCCAGCAGCCAAGATTGGGGGGTCGCAGATACGCAGTATTTT.

This chain links TRBV5-1 with TRBJ1-4; 7 nucleotides agree with TRBD1. The length of the CDR3 is 15 residues. The junction had 8 bases not matched to a gene; V was cut back by 4 bases and J by 5 bases. The germline CDR1 and CDR2 sequences are SGHRS and YFSETQ. The CDR3 here is CASSQTGERNEKLFF. In DNA, the CDR3 is TGCGCCAGCAGCCAAACAGGGGAGAGGAATGAAAAACTGTTTTTT.

This chain links TRBV28 with TRBJ2-7; D gene unclear. The CDR3 totals 13 residues. Trimming left V 5 bases short and J 2 bases short, with 10 bases between. Germline assignment: CDR1 MDHEN and CDR2 SYDVKM. In nucleotides, the CDR3 is TGTGCCAGCAGTCCCATCTCTACCTACGAGCAGTACTTC. Translated, it gives CASSPISTYEQYF.

This chain links TRBV11-2 with TRBJ2-3, with D possibly being TRBD2 (5 bases). CDR3 length: 15 residues. Germline CDR1 and CDR2: SGHAT and FQNNGV. V gave up 1 base and J gave up 6 bases, with 14 bases separating them. The DNA of the CDR3 is TGTGCCAGCAGCTTAGGGGCAAGCGGCGGGGATACGCAGTATTTT. Protein: CASSLGASGGDTQYF.

This chain uses TRBV11-1 with TRBJ1-2, with a weak D call TRBD1 (5 bases). Trimming removed 5 bases from V and 4 bases from J, with 14 bases in between. The CDR3 spans 14 residues. From germline, CDR1 is SGHAT and CDR2 FQDESV (reference sequence). This chain's CDR3 is CASSPLGRPYGYTF. The CDR3 DNA sequence: TGTGCCAGCAGCCCCTTGGGACGGCCCTATGGCTACACCTTC.

The chain uses TRBV20-1 and TRBJ2-3; no firm D call. Germline assignment: CDR1 DFQATT and CDR2 SNEGSKA (reference sequence). The CDR3 covers 14 residues. V was clipped by 6 bases and J by 7 bases, with 20 bases between them. The CDR3 sequence is CSASTSATPNTQYF. Here the CDR3 DNA reads TGCAGTGCGTCGACAAGTGCGACCCCGAATACGCAGTATTTT.

This chain uses TRBV20-1 with TRBJ2-2; D is perhaps TRBD2 (5 bases). The CDR3 has 13 residues. Germline values: CDR1 DFQATT, CDR2 SNEGSKA (reference sequence). The germline V and J ends were trimmed by 4 bases and 6 bases, with 12 bases remaining between them. CDR3 loop: CSATFTRPGELFF. Written as DNA, the CDR3 is TGCAGTGCTACTTTTACTAGACCCGGGGAGCTGTTTTTT.

This chain links TRBV9 with TRBJ1-2, with 9 bases that match TRBD1. Per the germline V gene, CDR1 is SGDLS and CDR2 is YYNGEE. The CDR3 consists of 15 residues. The junction had 8 bases not matched to a gene; V was cut back by 1 base and J by 7 bases. CDR3 in amino acids: CASSVLSTGGIGYTF. DNA of the CDR3: TGTGCCAGCAGCGTATTGTCGACAGGGGGGATTGGCTACACCTTC.

This chain links TRBV20-1 with TRBJ1-4; 11 bases align to TRBD1. The CDR3 loop spans 15 amino acids. The V and J ends lost 5 bases and 8 bases, in that order; junction bases with no gene match: 10. Germline values: CDR1 DFQATT, CDR2 SNEGSKA (reference sequence). CDR3 sequence: CSAFGQGAWGEKLFF. The CDR3 DNA reads as TGCAGTGCTTTTGGACAGGGGGCGTGGGGGGAAAAACTGTTTTTT.

The chain links TRBV25-1 to TRBJ1-4, with a possible D match to TRBD1 (5 bases). Germline V lookup: CDR1 MGHDK, CDR2 SYGVNS. Deletions cut 1 base from V and 4 bases from J, with 19 bases between. CDR3 size: 18 residues. CDR3 coding DNA: TGTGCCAGCAGTGAATTTTCCCTGCAGGGAAATTTTAATGAAAAACTGTTTTTT. Translating it yields CASSEFSLQGNFNEKLFF.

Written as DNA, the CDR3 is TGCAGTGCCGGGGGGGGACAGGTAAATTCACCCCTCCACTTT. This sequence encodes CSAGGGQVNSPLHF. This chain joins TRBV20-1 and TRBJ1-6; 8 bases fit TRBD1. CDR1 and CDR2 from the germline V gene are DFQATT and SNEGSKA (reference sequence). Trimming cost V 6 bases and J 7 bases; bases outside gene matches: 8. The CDR3 sequence is 14 residues long.

The chain links TRBV4-1 to TRBJ1-1; 9 bases are a match to TRBD1. This CDR3 has 15 residues. CDR1 is MGHRA and CDR2 is YSYEKL in the germline V gene. The V gene end was trimmed by 1 base and the J gene end by 5 bases; junction bases not matched to a gene: 5. The CDR3 DNA follows: TGCGCCAGCAGCCAAGTCGGGACAGGGAGGACTGAAGCTTTCTTT. Protein sequence: CASSQVGTGRTEAFF.

This chain connects TRBV20-1 to TRBJ1-2, with a possible D match to TRBD1 (6 bases). The CDR3 extends over 13 amino acids. CDR1 and CDR2 from the germline V gene are DFQATT and SNEGSKA (reference sequence). V lost 4 bases, J lost 5 bases, and 14 bases lay in between. The CDR3 loop reads CSATGAQEYGYTF. CDR3 nucleotide sequence: TGCAGTGCTACGGGGGCGCAAGAATATGGCTACACCTTC.

This chain connects TRBV14 to TRBJ2-2; D is unresolved. The CDR3 extends over 16 amino acids. Germline assignment: CDR1 SGHDN and CDR2 FVKESK. Trimming removed 4 bases from V and 0 bases from J, with 12 bases in between. This CDR3 reads CASSRQTPANTGELFF. The CDR3 coding sequence is TGTGCCAGCAGCCGGCAGACACCGGCGAACACCGGGGAGCTGTTTTTT. The entire variable domain, with the rest obtained from reference TRBV14 and TRBJ2-2, is as follows: EAGVTQFPSHSVIEKGQTVTLRCDPISGHDNLYWYRRVMGKEIKFLLHFVKESKQDESGMPNNRFLAERTGGTYSTLKVQPAELEDSGVYFCASSRQTPANTGELFFGEGSRLTVL.

This clonotype was counted once. V and J are TRBV9 and TRBJ1-5; 9 bases are shared with TRBD1. Losses at the gene ends were 3 bases for V and 8 bases for J; bases not matched to a gene: 6. The CDR3 sequence is 14 residues long. The germline V gene has CDR1 SGDLS and CDR2 YYNGEE. As DNA, the CDR3 is TGTGCCAGCAGCGACAGGGGGCAACGGGAGCCCCAGCATTTT. Its protein product is CASSDRGQREPQHF.

The chain uses TRBV11-3 and TRBJ2-2; no definite D call. V gave up 6 bases and J gave up 1 base, with 12 bases separating them. The CDR3 length is 15 residues. Germline values: CDR1 SGHNT, CDR2 YENEEA. CDR3 DNA: TGTGCCAGCAGTTCACGACTGGGGAACACCGGGGAGCTGTTTTTT. Amino acids: CASSSRLGNTGELFF.

V is TRBV27 and J is TRBJ1-5; D call uncertain. Deletions cut 6 bases from V and 4 bases from J, with 13 bases between. CDR1 and CDR2 (germline): MNHEY, SMNVEV (reference sequence). This CDR3 is 14 amino acids long. For the CDR3, the DNA is TGTGCCAGCAGCTCCTTCAGCGGGAATCAGCCCCAGCATTTT. Translating it yields CASSSFSGNQPQHF.

This chain uses TRBV18 with TRBJ2-3; no reliable D call. The CDR3 totals 13 residues. Per the germline V gene, CDR1 is KGHSH and CDR2 is LQKENI. V was shortened by 5 bases and J by 5 bases, with 11 bases between the two germline ends. CDR3 nucleotide sequence: TGTGCCAGCTCATTCCCGTCCGGAGATACGCAGTATTTT. It specifies CASSFPSGDTQYF.

This chain uses TRBV4-3 with TRBJ2-2; D assignment may be TRBD1 or TRBD2 (5 bases each). The CDR3 is 15 residues long. Per the germline V gene, CDR1 is LGHNA and CDR2 is YSLEER. Trimming shortened V by 3 bases and J by 6 bases, and 14 bases separated the two germline ends. This CDR3 reads CASSHDLGTAGELFF. The DNA for the CDR3 is TGCGCCAGCAGCCATGACCTCGGGACCGCCGGGGAGCTGTTTTTT.

DNA of the CDR3: TGCAGTGCTAGAGTCGATAGCAATCAGCCCCAGCATTTT. It is translated as CSARVDSNQPQHF. The genes are TRBV20-1 and TRBJ1-5; D unclear. Germline CDR1 and CDR2: DFQATT and SNEGSKA (reference sequence). The CDR3 is 13 amino acids. Deletions cut 1 base from V and 0 bases from J, with 4 bases between.

V usage is TRBV9 and J usage is TRBJ1-2, with D tentatively TRBD1 (6 bases). The CDR3 covers 13 residues. V gave up 3 bases and J gave up 2 bases, with 8 bases separating them. CDR1 SGDLS and CDR2 YYNGEE come from the germline V gene. The CDR3, as DNA: TGTGCCAGCAGCGCAACAGGGAACTATGGCTACACCTTC. Translated: CASSATGNYGYTF.

This clonotype has just one count. The chain uses TRBV20-1 and TRBJ2-5; D uncertain. The germline V gene encodes CDR1 DFQATT and CDR2 SNEGSKA (reference sequence). This CDR3 is 12 amino acids long. Trimming removed 3 bases from V and 5 bases from J, with 10 bases in between. CDR3 sequence (DNA): TGCAGTGCTAGGTACCGGACGGAGACCCAGTACTTC. Protein sequence: CSARYRTETQYF.

This chain connects TRBV29-1 to TRBJ1-2, with D uncertain. The CDR3 loop spans 12 amino acids. Between the trimmed V and J ends, which lost 3 bases and 5 bases, there was a span of 10 bases. CDR1 SQVTM and CDR2 ANQGSEA come from the germline V gene. The CDR3 nucleotides read TGCAGCGTTGAGCCTGGGTTTTATGGCTACACCTTC. Translated, it gives CSVEPGFYGYTF.

The chain combines TRBV19 with TRBJ2-1; TRBD1 is a possible D gene (6 bases). The germline V gene has CDR1 LNHDA and CDR2 SQIVND (reference sequence). This CDR3 region has 16 residues. Trimming removed 3 bases at V and 2 bases at J, with 14 bases between. The CDR3 sequence: CASSMSLQGPYNEQFF. CDR3 bases: TGTGCCAGTAGTATGTCCCTTCAGGGGCCCTACAATGAGCAGTTCTTC. The full variable domain, its missing parts supplied by reference TRBV19 and TRBJ2-1, is DGGITQSPKYLFRKEGQNVTLSCEQNLNHDAMYWYRQDPGQGLRLIYYSQIVNDFQKGDIAEGYSVSREKKESFPLTVTSAQKNPTAFYLCASSMSLQGPYNEQFFGPGTRLTVL.

This clonotype appeared once. The gene calls are TRBV5-5 and TRBJ1-5, with 9 nucleotides matching TRBD1. J was trimmed by 9 bases and V by 0 bases; bases with no gene match: 10. In germline, CDR1 is SGHKS, CDR2 YYEKEE (reference sequence). The length of the CDR3 is 16 residues. The CDR3 protein is CASSLGVLTGGLPQHF. As DNA, the CDR3 is TGTGCCAGCAGCTTGGGGGTACTGACAGGGGGTCTGCCCCAGCATTTT.

This chain uses TRBV6-5 with TRBJ2-2; 8 bases are shared with TRBD2. Germline V lookup: CDR1 MNHEY, CDR2 SVGAGI. The length of the CDR3 is 14 residues. With V trimmed by 7 bases and J by 0 bases, 1 base remained unmatched. DNA of the CDR3: TGTGCCAGCATTAGCGGGGCGAACACCGGGGAGCTGTTTTTT. It is translated as CASISGANTGELFF.

The gene calls are TRBV3-1 and TRBJ1-1, with D tentatively TRBD1 (5 bases). Germline V lookup: CDR1 LGHDT, CDR2 YNNKEL (reference sequence). The CDR3 consists of 12 residues. Between the trimmed V and J ends, which lost 6 bases and 7 bases, there was a span of 12 bases. CDR3 coding DNA: TGTGCCAGCAGGGGACCAGGGAGTGAAGCTTTCTTT. It codes for CASRGPGSEAFF.

The chain couples TRBV19 to TRBJ1-5, with TRBD1 as a possible D gene (6 bases). Trimming stripped 2 bases from V and 1 base from J, with 9 bases between. This CDR3 region has 15 residues. The V gene's germline CDR1 is LNHDA and CDR2 SQIVND (reference sequence). Here the CDR3 DNA reads TGTGCCAGTAGTATAAACAGGGAGAGCAATCAGCCCCAGCATTTT. Its translation is CASSINRESNQPQHF.

In nucleotides, the CDR3 is TGTGCCAGCAGCGCGGGAGCGGGGGGATTCACCTACGAGCAGTACTTC. Its translation: CASSAGAGGFTYEQYF. The V gene is TRBV9, the J gene TRBJ2-7; TRBD2 aligns across 9 bases. Losses at the gene ends were 3 bases for V and 2 bases for J; bases not matched to a gene: 9. CDR1 is SGDLS and CDR2 is YYNGEE in the germline V gene. The CDR3 contains 16 residues.